This is a list of T cell receptor beta chains from one sample in a study of blood T cell repertoires in COVID-19. Assay: immunoSEQ multiplex PCR; the TCRdb copy retains only in-frame clones and omits some. The data contain over 200,000 clones, around 75% of them seen just once; the ten biggest clones take up about 5%. The sequencing input was peripheral blood. All receptors derive from a human donor in a cohort sampled during active COVID-19. Both conserved end residues are trimmed from each CDR3.

V gene: TRBV7-3; J gene: TRBJ1-2; CDR3 protein: ASSFGQGDGYT
V gene: TRBV7-9; J gene: TRBJ2-7; CDR3 protein: ASSLGSRGPLGEQY
V gene: TRBV10-3; J gene: TRBJ2-3; CDR3 protein: AISDRRTSGSRTDTQY
V gene: TRBV7-7; J gene: TRBJ2-5; CDR3 protein: ASTFPGQGAGETQY
V gene: TRBV9; J gene: TRBJ2-1; CDR3 protein: ASSVALTSGREREQF
V gene: TRBV7-2; J gene: TRBJ2-7; CDR3 protein: ASSLGGGNAYEQY
V gene: TRBV19; J gene: TRBJ2-7; CDR3 protein: ASSSAREGLSYEQY
V gene: TRBV6-4; J gene: TRBJ2-3; CDR3 protein: ASSDSTAGVSADTQY
V gene: TRBV7-8; J gene: TRBJ2-1; CDR3 protein: ASSYLAISSYNEQF
V gene: TRBV3-1/TRBV3-2; J gene: TRBJ2-7; CDR3 protein: ASSQRTSGSKQY
V gene: TRBV27; J gene: TRBJ2-7; CDR3 protein: ASSLQTGTGVYEQY
V gene: TRBV7-2; J gene: TRBJ2-3; CDR3 protein: ASSLGFTSGSTDTQY
V gene: TRBV6-5; J gene: TRBJ2-1; CDR3 protein: ASSWTSGIGNEQF
V gene: TRBV27; J gene: TRBJ2-7; CDR3 protein: ASSLTGTGGAYEQY
V gene: TRBV19; J gene: TRBJ2-7; CDR3 protein: ASSQGYEQY
V gene: TRBV5-1; J gene: TRBJ2-1; CDR3 protein: ASSQTGYYNEQF
V gene: TRBV28; J gene: TRBJ2-5; CDR3 protein: ASKRGGKTQY
V gene: TRBV27; J gene: TRBJ1-3; CDR3 protein: ASSPHSLRQGGNTIY
V gene: TRBV7-6; J gene: TRBJ1-4; CDR3 protein: ASSLWSGGKEGGLF
V gene: TRBV30; J gene: TRBJ2-3; CDR3 protein: AWSVWAGGTDTQY
V gene: TRBV9; J gene: TRBJ1-5; CDR3 protein: ASMGRGAGGNQPQH
V gene: TRBV6-1; J gene: TRBJ2-1; CDR3 protein: ASSANPGLGDNEQF
V gene: TRBV7-2; J gene: TRBJ2-5; CDR3 protein: ASSWAGRSQETQY
V gene: TRBV5-1; J gene: TRBJ1-6; CDR3 protein: ASSQGQANSPLH
V gene: TRBV7-6; J gene: TRBJ2-7; CDR3 protein: ASSLGASGGGEQY
V gene: TRBV24-1; J gene: TRBJ2-7; CDR3 protein: ATSARTAHEQY
V gene: TRBV6-2/TRBV6-3; J gene: TRBJ1-1; CDR3 protein: ASSQYRGNLDEAF
V gene: TRBV19; J gene: TRBJ2-7; CDR3 protein: ASSTWVTGFGDEQY
V gene: TRBV19; J gene: TRBJ1-5; CDR3 protein: ASSIRVGGASNQPQH
V gene: TRBV18; J gene: TRBJ1-1; CDR3 protein: ASSRDRVNTEAF
V gene: TRBV4-2; J gene: TRBJ1-1; CDR3 protein: ASSQDPGTAMNTEAF